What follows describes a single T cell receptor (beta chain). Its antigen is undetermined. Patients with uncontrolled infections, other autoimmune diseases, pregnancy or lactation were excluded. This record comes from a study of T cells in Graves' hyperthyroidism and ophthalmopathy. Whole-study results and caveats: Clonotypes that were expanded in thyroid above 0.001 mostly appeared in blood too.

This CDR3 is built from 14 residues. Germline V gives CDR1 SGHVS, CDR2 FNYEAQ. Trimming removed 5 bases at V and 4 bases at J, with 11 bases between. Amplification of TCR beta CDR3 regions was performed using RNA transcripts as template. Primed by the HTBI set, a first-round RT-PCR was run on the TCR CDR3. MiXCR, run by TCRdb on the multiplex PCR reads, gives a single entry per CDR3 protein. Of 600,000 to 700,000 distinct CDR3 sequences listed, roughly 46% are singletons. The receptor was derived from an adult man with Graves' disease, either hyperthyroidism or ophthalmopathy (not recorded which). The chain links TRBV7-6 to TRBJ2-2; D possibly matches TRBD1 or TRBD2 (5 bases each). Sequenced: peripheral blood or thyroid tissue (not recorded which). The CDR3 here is CASSLGTGTGELFF. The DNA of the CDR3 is TGTGCCAGCAGCCTAGGGACGGGCACCGGGGAGCTGTTTTTT.